The 3 T cell receptor beta chains given below trace back to one sample, sequenced in a study of regulatory T cells in long-lasting Graves disease. Arm-PCR of CDR3 regions and iRepertoire HTBI primers were used to build TCR beta libraries. TCRdb reprocessed the multiplex PCR reads via MiXCR and lists one record per CDR3 protein. The data contain about 620,000 distinct CDR3 sequences, about 16% of them singletons. The time point denotes: newly diagnosed GD, antithyroid drugs for less than 3 months. TCR sequences were obtained from RNA taken from PBMCs. This sample was shared with a second study, whose subject was T cells in Graves' hyperthyroidism and ophthalmopathy.

Here the sequenced sample was peripheral blood mononuclear cells (PBMCs), taken at new diagnosis, from a patient treated with antithyroid drugs. These receptors all come from a woman in her 30s with Graves disease.

The chain is built from TRBV30 and TRBJ2-2; D is unresolved. V was trimmed by 0 bases and J by 6 bases, leaving 11 bases between them. The CDR3 contains 14 residues. Germline V gives CDR1 GTSNPN, CDR2 SVGIG (reference sequence). The DNA for the CDR3 is TGTGCCTGGAGTGTACTTGACCCACCCGGGGAGCTGTTTTTT. This codes for CAWSVLDPPGELFF.

This clonotype was detected ten times or more. The chain employs TRBV28 and TRBJ2-2, with 8 bases fitting TRBD2. The germline V gene encodes CDR1 MDHEN and CDR2 SYDVKM. V lost 7 bases to trimming and J lost 1 base; unmatched junction nucleotides: 5. This CDR3 has 15 amino acids. CDR3 residues: CASKQAGENTGELFF. CDR3 nucleotides: TGTGCCAGCAAACAAGCGGGAGAGAACACCGGGGAGCTGTTTTTT.

For this clonotype: This may stem from a read error, because a much larger clone lies one nucleotide away. The rearrangement uses TRBV28 and TRBJ1-2, with 9 bases that match TRBD1. The CDR3 is 16 residues long. Germline V gives CDR1 MDHEN, CDR2 SYDVKM. CDR3 bases: TGTGCCGGCAGGAATGACAGGGGGTTATTTGACTATGGCTACACCTTC. Translated, it gives CAGRNDRGLFDYGYTF.